Reported below is one T cell receptor (beta chain). Its antigen is not identified. This record comes from a study of CD8 T cells in ankylosing spondylitis. Study conclusions and caveats: Before this, some motif variants had been reported in reactive arthritis synovial fluid and blood. Reports say disease-linked clones showed up significantly more in matched ankylosing spondylitis synovial fluid.

A quantitative 5'-RACE method, one with molecular barcodes, was used to make TCR beta libraries. TCRdb re-called the 5' RACE reads with MiXCR, one entry per CDR3 protein. The data contain some 340,000 distinct CDR3 sequences, about 15% of them singletons. The V gene's germline CDR1 is MNHNS and CDR2 SASEGT. J was trimmed by 8 bases and V by 5 bases; bases with no gene match: 14. CDR3 length: 17 amino acids. This TCR was sampled from a male donor with ankylosing spondylitis or in good health (not recorded which). J is TRBJ2-2 and V is TRBV6-1; TRBD2 matches 10 bases. Sequencing input: blood, either unsorted or a sorted T cell fraction (not recorded which). Here the CDR3 DNA reads TGTGCCAGCAGTCTGATTCTCACTAGCGGGACCCTGGGGGAGCTGTTTTTT. This codes for CASSLILTSGTLGELFF.